The clone carrying this T cell receptor (beta chain) was observed a handful of times. A single record per CDR3 protein comes from TCRdb applying MiXCR to the RT-PCR reads. The repertoire consists of more than 550,000 distinct CDR3 sequences, with approximately 15% occurring once and the leading ten covering about 3.6%. This CDR3 comprises 17 residues. Germline V gene sequence: CDR1 MNHNY, CDR2 SVGAGI (reference sequence). The ends were cut back, 5 bases at V and 9 bases at J, with 25 bases in the middle. The chain carries TRBV6-6 and TRBJ2-2; D is undetermined. Input material: memory CD4+ T cells from blood. This receptor was identified in a female donor in good health, serving as a healthy control. This CDR3 is CASSPNQQKFSLRELFF. The CDR3 nucleotides read TGTGCCAGCAGTCCCAATCAACAGAAATTTTCGTTAAGGGAGCTGTTTTTT.